The rows below give T cell receptor beta chains drawn from one sample of a study of T cells in Graves' hyperthyroidism and ophthalmopathy. MiXCR was run by TCRdb on the multiplex PCR reads, yielding one entry per CDR3 protein. The table shows about 570,000 distinct CDR3 sequences, with under 60% occurring only once. Sequenced: peripheral blood or thyroid tissue (not recorded which). These receptors originate from an adult woman with Graves' disease, either hyperthyroidism or ophthalmopathy (not recorded which). Each CDR3 is given with its conserved first and last residue. The D gene is left open where the match is weak. Some rows mark clone size as missing; the rest say once, few, many or name a class of expanded clone.

TGCGCCAGCAGCTTGGACGGGGCGAACACTGAAGCTTTCTTT	CASSLDGANTEAFF	-	TRBV5-1	TRBJ1-1	many
TGTGCCAGCAGCGTAGGGGGGGCCATGAACACTGAAGCTTTCTTT	CASSVGGAMNTEAFF	-	TRBV9	TRBJ1-1	-
TGCGCCAGCAGCCTGGGGGGGACTTCATCGACTAATGAAAAACTGTTTTTT	CASSLGGTSSTNEKLFF	-	TRBV5-1	TRBJ1-4	-
TGCAGTGCTAAGGACTGGGGCAGCTCTGGAAACACCATATATTTT	CSAKDWGSSGNTIYF	-	TRBV20-1	TRBJ1-3	once
TGTGCCAGCAGCGTAGCCGGGACTAGCTCCTACGAGCAGTACTTC	CASSVAGTSSYEQYF	TRBD2	TRBV9	TRBJ2-7	many
TGCGCCAGCAGCTTGGCGGGGGCAGTAGATCAGCCCCAGCATTTT	CASSLAGAVDQPQHF	-	TRBV5-1	TRBJ1-5	many
TGTGCCAGCAGCCAAGTCCCCAGGGTGCTGTTTTTT	CASSQVPRVLFF	-	TRBV4-2	TRBJ1-4	many
TGTGCCAGCAGCTTAATCTTCTTC	CASSLIFF	-	TRBV7-2	TRBJ2-5	few
TGCGCCAGCAGCTGGTTTACAGGGCTGATGAACACTGAAGCTTTCTTT	CASSWFTGLMNTEAFF	-	TRBV5-1	TRBJ1-1	-
TGTGCCAGCAGAGGCGGGACTTCAGAACCTCAGCCCCAGCATTTT	CASRGGTSEPQPQHF	-	TRBV9	TRBJ1-5	-
TGTGCCAGCAGCGCTGGGAGCACTGGGGCCAACGTCCTGACTTTC	CASSAGSTGANVLTF	-	TRBV9	TRBJ2-6	-
TGTGCCCCAGCGGGTCTAGCGGGCATGTACGAGCAGTACTTC	CAPAGLAGMYEQYF	TRBD2	TRBV6-1	TRBJ2-7	many
TGCGCCAGCAGCTTGCGGCAGGACCAAGAGACCCAGTACTTC	CASSLRQDQETQYF	-	TRBV5-1	TRBJ2-5	many
TGCGCCAGCAGTGAGTCGCGGGAGATGCACTACGAGCAGTACTTC	CASSESREMHYEQYF	TRBD2	TRBV10-2	TRBJ2-7	-
TGTGCCAGCTCACCAATCGACAGCGGACGTGGCTACACCTTC	CASSPIDSGRGYTF	-	TRBV18	TRBJ1-2	many
TGTGCCAGCAGCTGGGAAACATTGACAGGGGTCGAGCAGTACTTC	CASSWETLTGVEQYF	TRBD1	TRBV7-8	TRBJ2-7	-
TGTGCCAGCAGTTTCAGGGCCTCCTACGAGCAGTACTTC	CASSFRASYEQYF	-	TRBV7-2	TRBJ2-7	many
TGCAGCGTCGGCGGGGTCTCCAACACTGAAGCTTTCTTT	CSVGGVSNTEAFF	-	TRBV29-1	TRBJ1-1	-
TGTGCCACCAGCAGCATACAGGGAGCTAACTATGGCTACACCTTC	CATSSIQGANYGYTF	-	TRBV15	TRBJ1-2	-
TGTGCCAGCACCCAACTTGACGGCAGGGATGGTGGCTACACCTTC	CASTQLDGRDGGYTF	-	TRBV27	TRBJ1-2	many
TGTGCCAGCAGCCCTGCCCCCGGGACAGGGGGAGAAAAACTGTTTTTT	CASSPAPGTGGEKLFF	TRBD1	TRBV5-1	TRBJ1-4	-
TGCGCCAGCAGTGAGTGGTGGGGAGAGACCCAGTACTTC	CASSEWWGETQYF	-	TRBV10-1	TRBJ2-5	-
TGTGCCACCAGTGACCTGACAGGGAACTATGGCTACACCTTC	CATSDLTGNYGYTF	TRBD1	TRBV24-1	TRBJ1-2	many
TGTGCCAGCAGCTTAGAGTCCCAAGCGGGATACGAGCAGTACTTC	CASSLESQAGYEQYF	TRBD2	TRBV7-6	TRBJ2-7	many
TGTGCCAGCAGCCCCGGGACGAGCCTTTTGGGCTACACCTTC	CASSPGTSLLGYTF	-	TRBV14	TRBJ1-2	-
TGCAGCGTGTCCTTGGGGGATGGGGCCAACGTCCTGACTTTC	CSVSLGDGANVLTF	-	TRBV29-1	TRBJ2-6	many
TGTGCCATCAACCCTGGACAGTCGAACACTGAAGCTTTCTTT	CAINPGQSNTEAFF	-	TRBV10-3	TRBJ1-1	-
TGTGCCAGCAGCTTATGGGAGACTGAGCAGTTCTTC	CASSLWETEQFF	-	TRBV7-9	TRBJ2-1	-
TGTGCCAGCTCAGGGTTGGTTTCTGAGACCCAGTACTTC	CASSGLVSETQYF	-	TRBV18	TRBJ2-5	many
TGTGCCAGCAGTTACCGGGACAGGGTGGAAGAGCAGTACTTC	CASSYRDRVEEQYF	TRBD1	TRBV9	TRBJ2-7	-
TGTGCCAGTAGCCCTCAGAAGGACACTGAAGCTTTCTTT	CASSPQKDTEAFF	-	TRBV19	TRBJ1-1	many
TGTGCCAGCAGTGCACTAGCGGTCAGCTCCTACGAGCAGTACTTC	CASSALAVSSYEQYF	TRBD2	TRBV2	TRBJ2-7	-
TGTGCCAGCAGCAACAGGGTTTCATACGAGCAGTACTTC	CASSNRVSYEQYF	-	TRBV5-5	TRBJ2-7	many
TGTGCCATTGGGACCTCTGGGGCCAACGTCCTGACTTTC	CAIGTSGANVLTF	-	TRBV24-1	TRBJ2-6	-
TGCGCCAGCAGCTGGGGGGATAGTCGCACTGAAGCTTTCTTT	CASSWGDSRTEAFF	-	TRBV5-1	TRBJ1-1	-
TGTGCCAGCAGTGATGTAAGGGACAGGGATCAGCCCCAGCATTTT	CASSDVRDRDQPQHF	TRBD1	TRBV2	TRBJ1-5	-
TGTGCCATCAGGAGGAGCGGGGGGGCCTACGAGCAGTACTTC	CAIRRSGGAYEQYF	TRBD2	TRBV10-3	TRBJ2-7	-
TGCGCCAGCAGCCAGACGACAGGGGGCAATCAGCCCCAGCATTTT	CASSQTTGGNQPQHF	TRBD1	TRBV5-1	TRBJ1-5	many
TGCAGTGCTAGAGCGAAAATTAATCAGCCCCAGCATTTT	CSARAKINQPQHF	-	TRBV20-1	TRBJ1-5	-
TGTGCCATCAGTGACCCCGACGGGACTAGGCAAACCGGGGAGCTGTTTTTT	CAISDPDGTRQTGELFF	TRBD2	TRBV10-3	TRBJ2-2	-